This is a list of T cell receptor beta chains from one sample in a study of blood T cell repertoires in COVID-19. Some clones are missing from TCRdb's copy, which holds only in-frame ones; the method was immunoSEQ multiplex PCR. The sample has around 160,000 clones; 85% to 90% are singletons. Source material: peripheral blood. These TCRs come from a human donor in a cohort sampled during active COVID-19. CDR3s include the opening cysteine and the closing phenylalanine or tryptophan. The order of the fields is clone size, D gene, J gene, V gene, CDR3 DNA, CDR3 protein. The D gene is left open where the match is weak. Some rows mark clone size as missing; the rest say once, few, many or name a class of expanded clone.

>.|TRBD1|TRBJ2-7|TRBV10-3
TGTGCCATCAGTCCGGGACAGGGGTTCTCCGAGCAGTACTTC
CAISPGQGFSEQYF
>once|TRBD2|TRBJ2-1|TRBV7-8
TGTGCCAGCAGCTTCCCGGGTGGCGGGCGGGGGGGCCCCCCACAGTTCTTC
CASSFPGGGRGGPPQFF
>.|TRBD2|TRBJ2-5|TRBV6-2/TRBV6-3
TGTGCCAGCAGCAACCAACTAGCGGAAGAGACCCAGTACTTC
CASSNQLAEETQYF
>.|.|TRBJ1-6|TRBV30
TGTGCCTGGAAGGCAGGGTCGGCCCTCCACTTT
CAWKAGSALHF
>.|TRBD1|TRBJ2-7|TRBV6-5
TGTGCCAGCAAATATACCGGACAGGTCCCCTACGAGCAGTACTTC
CASKYTGQVPYEQYF
>.|.|TRBJ2-7|TRBV10-3
TGTGCCATCAGTGGGACACAACAGGGAGATTATTCCTACGAGCAGTACTTC
CAISGTQQGDYSYEQYF
>.|TRBD2|TRBJ2-1|TRBV11-2
TGTGCCAGCAGCCTAACCGGGACTAGCGGGGGCCAAGCCTACAATGAGCAGTTCTTC
CASSLTGTSGGQAYNEQFF
>.|.|TRBJ2-3|TRBV5-4
TGTGCCAGCAGATACACAGATACGCAGTATTTT
CASRYTDTQYF
>.|TRBD1|TRBJ2-1|TRBV30
TGTGCCTGGAGTTTACAGGGGGCAGGACTACAGTTCTTC
CAWSLQGAGLQFF
>.|TRBD1|TRBJ1-2|TRBV4-3
TGCGCCAGCAGCCAAGATCACTGGACAGGAAACGGCTACACCTTC
CASSQDHWTGNGYTF
>.|.|TRBJ1-1|TRBV24-1
TGTGCCACCAGTGAGTCGGGGAAGAGGACTGAAGCTTTCTTT
CATSESGKRTEAFF
>.|TRBD1|TRBJ2-2|TRBV10-2
TGCGCCAGCAGCAACCGGGACAGCTACACCGGGGAGCTGTTTTTT
CASSNRDSYTGELFF
>.|TRBD1|TRBJ2-3|TRBV7-9
TGTGCCAGCAGCCGGACAGGACGAGGCACAGATACGCAGTATTTT
CASSRTGRGTDTQYF
>once|.|TRBJ2-1|TRBV12-3/TRBV12-4
TGTGCCAGCACACAGGGCCATGAGCAGTTCTTC
CASTQGHEQFF
>.|.|TRBJ2-3|TRBV2
TGTGCCAGCAGCGGTGTCCCCACCCCAGATACGCAGTATTTT
CASSGVPTPDTQYF
>.|.|TRBJ1-1|TRBV6-4
TGTGCCAGCAGATTGGACAGCATGAACACTGAAGCTTTCTTT
CASRLDSMNTEAFF
>.|.|TRBJ2-5|TRBV9
TGTGCCAGCAACGGGTTCGACCAAGAGACCCAGTACTTC
CASNGFDQETQYF
>once|.|TRBJ2-1|TRBV28
TGTGCCAGCAGGCCCGGTAGCTCCTACAATGAGCAGTTCTTC
CASRPGSSYNEQFF
>.|TRBD2|TRBJ2-3|TRBV11-2
TGTGCCAGCAGCTCACGGGGGGGCAGCACAGATACGCAGTATTTT
CASSSRGGSTDTQYF
>few|.|TRBJ1-5|TRBV7-2
TGTGCCAGCAGCTTAGCGCTAGGGGAAGGGCAGCCCCAGCATTTT
CASSLALGEGQPQHF
>.|.|TRBJ2-2|TRBV29-1
TGCAGCGCCCCGAGGTCGGGGGTGGGCACCGGGGAGCTGTTTTTT
CSAPRSGVGTGELFF
>.|.|TRBJ1-5|TRBV5-4
TGTGCCAGCAGCTATTGGGAGGGCAATCAGCCCCAGCATTTT
CASSYWEGNQPQHF
>.|TRBD1|TRBJ1-1|TRBV28
TGTGCCAGCAGTTTACCCGCCTCTCGACAGGGAAAAGCTTTCTTT
CASSLPASRQGKAFF
>.|.|TRBJ1-6|TRBV30
TGTGCCTGGAGTGTACGTAGGGAAGGGAGTTCACCCCTCCACTTT
CAWSVRREGSSPLHF
>.|TRBD2|TRBJ2-7|TRBV7-2
TGTGCCAGCAGCTCTGGGACTAGCGGGGGTACGAGAAAGTACTTC
CASSSGTSGGTRKYF
>.|TRBD2|TRBJ2-7|TRBV5-4
TGTGCCAGCAGCCCAACAGCGGGAGGACTTAACGAGCAGTACTTC
CASSPTAGGLNEQYF
>.|TRBD2|TRBJ2-7|TRBV11-2
TGTGCCAGCAGCCCACGGACTAGCGGGGGACACTACGAGCAGTACTTC
CASSPRTSGGHYEQYF
>.|TRBD1|TRBJ2-1|TRBV19
TGTGCCAGTAGTTCTACCGGGACAGGGTTCAATGAGCAGTTCTTC
CASSSTGTGFNEQFF
>.|.|TRBJ2-1|TRBV27
TGTGCCAGCAGTTTAGCCAGCTACAATGAGCAGTTCTTC
CASSLASYNEQFF
>.|.|TRBJ2-2|TRBV7-3
TGTGCCAGCAGCTTAGGGGGCGGATCGAACACCGGGGAGCTGTTTTTT
CASSLGGGSNTGELFF
>.|TRBD2|TRBJ2-1|TRBV7-3
TGTGCCAGCGGACCGGGACTAGCGGGCCACAATGAGCAGTTCTTC
CASGPGLAGHNEQFF
>.|.|TRBJ1-2|TRBV19
TGTGCCAGTAGTGTCGGGGGGTTGAGTGACTACACCTTC
CASSVGGLSDYTF
>.|TRBD1|TRBJ1-3|TRBV7-2
TGTGCCAGCAGCTTTACATCAGGGGGCCTGTCTGGAAACACCATATATTTT
CASSFTSGGLSGNTIYF
>.|.|TRBJ2-7|TRBV9
TGTGCCAGCAGCCCCTCGGACTTACCATCCTACGAGCAGTACTTC
CASSPSDLPSYEQYF
>.|.|TRBJ2-3|TRBV7-8
TGTGCCAGCAGCCCGCGAGGGGATACGCAGTATTTT
CASSPRGDTQYF
>.|.|TRBJ2-1|TRBV29-1
TGCAGCGTTCCCCCGGGACAAAACTACAATGAGCAGTTCTTC
CSVPPGQNYNEQFF
>.|TRBD1|TRBJ1-3|TRBV18
TGTGCCAGCTCTCGACAGGGGGCTGGAAACACCATATATTTT
CASSRQGAGNTIYF
>.|.|TRBJ1-6|TRBV2
TGTGCCAGCAGCTCCTCGGACATAAATAATTCACCCCTCCACTTT
CASSSSDINNSPLHF
>.|.|TRBJ1-1|TRBV9
TGTGCCAGCAGCGTGTATTCTGGGAGGGGGAACACTGAAGCTTTCTTT
CASSVYSGRGNTEAFF
>.|.|TRBJ1-5|TRBV28
TGTGCCAGCAAACCCCAGACAGTGTCTAGCAATCAGCCCCAGCATTTT
CASKPQTVSSNQPQHF
>.|.|TRBJ2-2|TRBV19
TGTGCCAGTACCTCGGGACTTTACACCGGGGAGCTGTTTTTT
CASTSGLYTGELFF
>.|.|TRBJ1-2|TRBV13
TGTGCCAGCAGCTTAGGGAGCTTAGCTAACTATGGCTACACCTTC
CASSLGSLANYGYTF
>.|.|TRBJ2-1|TRBV12-5
TGTGCTAGTGGTTTTTTCCGGGGGATGTCAAATGAGCAGTTCTTC
CASGFFRGMSNEQFF
>.|TRBD2|TRBJ2-3|TRBV2
TGTGCCAGCAGCTTACTAGCGGGAGGGCCAGATACGCAGTATTTT
CASSLLAGGPDTQYF
>once|TRBD1|TRBJ1-1|TRBV2
TGTGCCAGCAGTGCGCAGGGGGCAATATCTGAAGCTTTCTTT
CASSAQGAISEAFF
>.|.|TRBJ2-2|TRBV6-5
TGTGCCAGCAGGCCTACAGCCACCGGGGAGCTGTTTTTT
CASRPTATGELFF
>.|TRBD1|TRBJ1-6|TRBV10-3
TGTGCCATCAGTGGAACAGGGGGCTATAATTCACCCCTCCACTTT
CAISGTGGYNSPLHF
>.|TRBD1|TRBJ1-1|TRBV6-5
TGTGCCAGCAGTTACGGGACAGCCAACACTGAAGCTTTCTTT
CASSYGTANTEAFF
>.|.|TRBJ1-2|TRBV28
TGTGCCAGCAGTCGGAACTATGGCTACACCTTC
CASSRNYGYTF
>.|TRBD2|TRBJ2-1|TRBV5-1
TGCGCCAGCACCTCAGGGCTAGCGGGAGCTGAGCAGTTCTTC
CASTSGLAGAEQFF
>few|.|TRBJ1-2|TRBV3-1/TRBV3-2
TGTGCCAGCAGCCCCCGTAGGGCAGGGGCGGGCTATGGCTACACCTTC
CASSPRRAGAGYGYTF
>.|.|TRBJ2-7|TRBV6-1
TGTGCCAGCAGTGTCCCGGGGGGCCAAGTCACCTACGAGCAGTACTTC
CASSVPGGQVTYEQYF
>.|TRBD1|TRBJ1-1|TRBV12-3/TRBV12-4
TGTGCCAGCAGTTTCGGACAGGGAACTGAAGCTTTCTTT
CASSFGQGTEAFF
>once|TRBD1|TRBJ1-5|TRBV19
TGTGCCACTGACCGAGGGACAGGGGGTTGGTATCAGCCCCAGCATTTT
CATDRGTGGWYQPQHF